The next 27 T cell receptor beta chains were all read from a single sample in a study of blood T cell repertoires in COVID-19 (dated by TCRdb to the early 2020s). Libraries were prepared through the immunoSEQ multiplex PCR assay. TCRdb re-hosts the immuneACCESS table, in-frame sequences only. Its copies lack some clones; in the studies checked, an unresolved V gene accounts for under half of them, and the cause for the rest is not known. The sample table lists 110,000 or so clones, around 82% of them with a count of one. The ten most abundant clones make up approximately 4.2% of the sample. Input material: peripheral blood. These receptors came from a human donor in a cohort sampled during active or convalescent COVID-19.

J is TRBJ1-2 and V is TRBV5-1; TRBD1 matches 9 bases. This CDR3 region has 17 residues. J gave up 4 bases and V 0 bases, and 10 bases lay outside the gene matches. Germline V gene data show CDR1 as SGHRS and CDR2 as YFSETQ. The CDR3 DNA reads as TGCGCCAGCAGCTTGGCCCCCTACACAGGGGGCGGCTATGGCTACACCTTC. This encodes CASSLAPYTGGGYGYTF.

V and J are TRBV11-3 and TRBJ2-3, with a weak D call TRBD2 (6 bases). The CDR3 has 15 residues. The germline V and J ends were trimmed by 5 bases and 4 bases, with 16 bases remaining between them. The germline V gene has CDR1 SGHNT and CDR2 YENEEA. The CDR3 reads CASSPGLLSADTQYF. DNA for the CDR3: TGTGCCAGCAGCCCGGGACTCCTCAGCGCAGATACGCAGTATTTT.

The genes are TRBV27 and TRBJ1-6; TRBD1 matches 9 bases. This CDR3 has 15 amino acids. Germline CDR1 is MNHEY and CDR2 is SMNVEV (reference sequence). J gave up 7 bases and V 5 bases, and 6 bases lay outside the gene matches. CDR3 amino acids: CASSGSDRGNSPLHF. As DNA, the CDR3 is TGTGCCAGCAGTGGATCGGACAGGGGAAATTCACCCCTCCACTTT.

Concerning this clone: This CDR3 is also generated by other DNA sequences in the sample. This sequence joins TRBV5-1 and TRBJ2-7; 9 positions match TRBD1. The germline V gene has CDR1 SGHRS and CDR2 YFSETQ. V dropped 4 bases and J dropped 3; count of bases not matched to a gene: 2. This CDR3 is 13 amino acids long. The CDR3 protein is CASSRTGDYEQYF. DNA of the CDR3: TGCGCCAGCAGCAGGACAGGGGACTACGAGCAGTACTTC.

This chain connects TRBV3-1 (or the pseudogene TRBV3-2) to TRBJ2-5; 11 bases map to TRBD1. The germline CDR1 and CDR2 sequences are LGHDT and YNNKEL (reference sequence). The CDR3 totals 15 residues. J was trimmed by 4 bases and V by 4 bases; bases with no gene match: 5. The CDR3 region has the DNA TGTGCCAGCAGCCGGACAGGGGGCCAGCTAGAGACCCAGTACTTC. Protein product: CASSRTGGQLETQYF.

The CDR3 DNA reads TGTGCCAGCAGCTCCCGGGACTCGAGCAATCAGCCCCAGCATTTT. This gives the protein CASSSRDSSNQPQHF. This chain connects TRBV5-6 to TRBJ1-5, with a weak D call TRBD1 (5 bases). The length of the CDR3 is 15 residues. Trimming shortened V by 3 bases and J by 1 base, and 11 bases separated the two germline ends. The germline V gene has CDR1 SGHDT and CDR2 YYEEEE.

This sequence joins TRBV5-4 and TRBJ2-7; 7 bases fit TRBD2. Unmatched junction bases numbered 5, after V lost 4 bases and J lost 4 bases. The germline V gene has CDR1 SGHNT and CDR2 YYREEE (reference sequence). CDR3 length equals 13 residues. The CDR3 sequence is CASSPWEGYEQYF. CDR3 bases: TGTGCCAGCAGCCCTTGGGAGGGGTACGAGCAGTACTTC.

The rearrangement links TRBV19 to TRBJ2-2, with D unclear. The length of the CDR3 is 13 residues. From germline, CDR1 is LNHDA and CDR2 SQIVND (reference sequence). V lost 5 bases and J 3 bases, leaving 7 bases between the germline ends. The CDR3 DNA reads TGTGCCAGTAGTGCCACGGACACCGGGGAGCTGTTTTTT. This gives the protein CASSATDTGELFF.

This clone has only a few counts. The chain recombines TRBV19 with TRBJ1-4; 9 nucleotides agree with TRBD1. Germline CDR1 and CDR2: LNHDA and SQIVND (reference sequence). The CDR3 has 15 amino acids. Unmatched junction bases numbered 7, after V lost 6 bases and J lost 5 bases. The CDR3 DNA sequence: TGTGCCAGTAGGAGAAGCGGACAGGGGAATGAAAAACTGTTTTTT. As protein: CASRRSGQGNEKLFF.

The chain couples TRBV27 to TRBJ1-4, with a weak D call TRBD1 (6 bases). The CDR3 runs to 15 residues. V lost 7 bases and J lost 8, with 20 bases in between. Germline V lookup: CDR1 MNHEY, CDR2 SMNVEV (reference sequence). The CDR3 DNA is TGTGCCAGCAATCCCAGGGGCTCGTCTGCCGAAAAACTGTTTTTT. This translates into CASNPRGSSAEKLFF.

This CDR3 is CASSSSGTVLGQPQHF. The DNA for the CDR3 is TGTGCCAGTAGTTCCTCCGGGACAGTCTTAGGTCAGCCCCAGCATTTT. V is TRBV19 and J is TRBJ1-5, with 7 bases lining up with TRBD1. The CDR3 runs to 16 residues. Germline V CDR1 and CDR2: LNHDA, SQIVND (reference sequence). The V gene end was trimmed by 5 bases and the J gene end by 6 bases; junction bases not matched to a gene: 13.

The chain recombines TRBV28 with TRBJ1-1, with D perhaps matching TRBD1 (6 bases). Trimming shortened V by 1 base and J by 4 bases, and 13 bases separated the two germline ends. The length of the CDR3 is 15 residues. The V gene's germline CDR1 is MDHEN and CDR2 SYDVKM. CDR3 loop: CASSLYRERGTEAFF. Written as DNA, the CDR3 is TGTGCCAGCAGTTTATACAGGGAGCGGGGCACTGAAGCTTTCTTT.

The V call is TRBV7-6, the J call TRBJ2-1; the D gene is possibly TRBD2 (6 bases). CDR3 length: 15 amino acids. Germline loops: CDR1 SGHVS, CDR2 FNYEAQ. V lost 1 base, J lost 2 bases, and 9 bases lay in between. The CDR3 loop reads CASSLGLATYNEQFF. CDR3 DNA sequence: TGTGCCAGCAGCTTAGGCCTAGCGACCTACAATGAGCAGTTCTTC.

This chain connects TRBV5-4 to TRBJ2-1, with D perhaps matching TRBD2 (6 bases). The CDR3 spans 15 residues. Trimming stripped 0 bases from V and 4 bases from J, with 11 bases between. Germline V CDR1 and CDR2: SGHNT, YYREEE (reference sequence). DNA of the CDR3: TGTGCCAGCAGCTTGGAGGCTAGCGCGTACAATGAGCAGTTCTTC. Amino acid sequence: CASSLEASAYNEQFF. Using reference TRBV5-4 and TRBJ2-1 for the parts outside the CDR3, the full variable domain is ETGVTQSPTHLIKTRGQQVTLRCSSQSGHNTVSWYQQALGQGPQFIFQYYREEENGRGNFPPRFSGLQFPNYSSELNVNALELDDSALYLCASSLEASAYNEQFFGPGTRLTVL.

This rearrangement joins TRBV30 to TRBJ1-2; tentative D call: TRBD1 (5 bases). From germline, CDR1 is GTSNPN and CDR2 SVGIG (reference sequence). The CDR3 totals 14 residues. Trimming shortened V by 0 bases and J by 7 bases, and 15 bases separated the two germline ends. CDR3 in DNA: TGTGCCTGGAGTGTACTTCGGGGGGTTATTGGCTACACCTTC. Protein sequence: CAWSVLRGVIGYTF.

The chain uses TRBV7-9 and TRBJ2-3, with 12 bases fitting TRBD2. CDR3 length: 17 residues. The V segment lost 1 base and the J segment 4 bases; nucleotides outside the gene matches: 6. Germline CDR1 reads SEHNR; CDR2 reads FQNEAQ (reference sequence). CDR3 DNA sequence: TGTGCCAGCAGCTTAGGACTAGCGGGAGATGGGCCAGATACGCAGTATTTT. This sequence encodes CASSLGLAGDGPDTQYF.

This chain links TRBV21-1 with TRBJ2-5; the table's TRBD1 call for D was not verified on the DNA. TRBV21-1 is listed as a pseudogene. The CDR3 has 17 residues. CDR3 nucleotide sequence: TGTGCCAGCAGCAGGGGGCCACTGATGACAGGAGTAGAGACCCAGTACTTC. This sequence encodes CASSRGPLMTGVETQYF.

This clone was seen more than once but under ten times. The chain combines TRBV9 with TRBJ2-7, with 8 bases matching TRBD2. With 4 bases clipped from V and 6 bases from J, the junction kept 15 bases outside the gene matches. Germline V gene sequence: CDR1 SGDLS, CDR2 YYNGEE. This CDR3 spans 16 amino acids. CDR3 bases: TGTGCCAGCAGCCCTAGGGGGGGACTAGTCCCGTCCGAGCAGTACTTC. It is translated as CASSPRGGLVPSEQYF.

The chain employs TRBV19 and TRBJ1-3; 7 bases fit TRBD1. This CDR3 is 18 amino acids long. Germline V gene sequence: CDR1 LNHDA, CDR2 SQIVND (reference sequence). Germline trimming cut 5 bases from V and 1 base from J; bases unmatched to any gene: 14. CDR3: CASSSILLLTGSGNTIYF. Written as DNA, the CDR3 is TGTGCCAGTAGTTCTATACTTCTTTTGACAGGGTCTGGAAACACCATATATTTT.

The chain employs TRBV27 and TRBJ2-1; 8 nucleotides agree with TRBD2. V was clipped by 1 base and J by 6 bases; unmatched bases: 5. Germline lookup yields CDR1 MNHEY and CDR2 SMNVEV (reference sequence). This CDR3 spans 15 amino acids. CDR3 region: CASSLLAGKVNEQFF. The CDR3 DNA is TGTGCCAGCAGTTTATTAGCGGGAAAGGTCAATGAGCAGTTCTTC.

This clone was recorded a few times. V gene TRBV10-3 combines with J gene TRBJ1-6; 10 bases line up with TRBD1. The trim removed 4 bases at V and 8 bases at J, leaving 8 bases unmatched. Germline V gene sequence: CDR1 ENHRY, CDR2 SYGVKD. This CDR3 contains 16 residues. In DNA, the CDR3 is TGTGCCATCAGTGTGCGGGACAGGGGAGATTATTCACCCCTCCACTTT. It codes for CAISVRDRGDYSPLHF.

This clone came up a few times. This chain joins TRBV7-9 and TRBJ1-4; TRBD1 is a possible D gene (6 bases). V dropped 5 bases and J dropped 4 bases, with 11 bases sitting between them. The CDR3 is 14 residues long. Per the germline V gene, CDR1 is SEHNR and CDR2 is FQNEAQ (reference sequence). CDR3 protein: CASSQGHGNEKLFF. The CDR3 DNA follows: TGTGCCAGCAGCCAGGGACACGGTAATGAAAAACTGTTTTTT.

The CDR3 nucleotides read TGTGCCAGTAGTAGGGGGGGAGGGGACACCAATAGCAATCAGCCCCAGCATTTT. It translates to CASSRGGGDTNSNQPQHF. The chain has TRBV19 and TRBJ1-5; D perhaps matches TRBD1 (6 bases). Germline V gene data show CDR1 as LNHDA and CDR2 as SQIVND (reference sequence). Between the trimmed V and J ends, which lost 4 bases and 0 bases, there was a span of 19 bases. The CDR3 contains 18 residues.

This clone was seen only a few times. The chain employs TRBV6-5 and TRBJ1-4; D might be TRBD1 (6 bases). CDR1 MNHEY and CDR2 SVGAGI come from the germline V gene. This CDR3 region has 15 residues. Between the trimmed V and J ends, which lost 8 bases and 8 bases, there was a span of 21 bases. CDR3 in amino acids: CASRRPGQLVEKLFF. CDR3 bases: TGTGCCAGCCGTCGACCGGGACAATTGGTGGAAAAACTGTTTTTT.

The chain links TRBV18 to TRBJ1-5; a weak D match, TRBD1 (5 bases). The germline V and J ends were trimmed by 3 bases and 6 bases, with 15 bases remaining between them. This CDR3 has 15 residues. CDR1 KGHSH and CDR2 LQKENI come from the germline V gene. As DNA, the CDR3 is TGTGCCAGCTCACCGGGGCGACAGTCGGGTCAGCCCCAGCATTTT. It translates to CASSPGRQSGQPQHF.

Written as DNA, the CDR3 is TGTGCCAGCAGCGGCCGGACTAGCGGGGGGTACGAGCAGTACTTC. Translating it yields CASSGRTSGGYEQYF. V is TRBV11-2 and J is TRBJ2-7; 14 bases align to TRBD2. V lost 5 bases to trimming and J lost 4 bases; unmatched junction nucleotides: 4. This CDR3 region has 15 residues. Germline-derived CDR1 and CDR2 are SGHAT and FQNNGV.

The chain recombines TRBV6-2 or TRBV6-3 with TRBJ2-3; TRBD1 is a possible D gene (5 bases). The CDR3 runs to 17 residues. The germline V gene encodes CDR1 MNHEY and CDR2 SVGEGT. Between the trimmed V and J ends, which lost 0 bases and 0 bases, there was a span of 13 bases. The CDR3 DNA is TGTGCCAGCAGTTACTCGATTACAGGCCTGAGCACAGATACGCAGTATTTT. As protein: CASSYSITGLSTDTQYF.